Sequencing of this T cell receptor beta chain was carried out in a study of cytomegalovirus exposure and HLA in healthy donors. Background on the study: The study placed 70% to 85% of its 398 genotyped donors in the Caucasian-associated ancestry cluster. The study's findings and limits: CMV antigen specificity was confirmed in vitro for a few CMV-associated chains.

CDR3 length: 14 residues. Germline CDR1 is MDHEN and CDR2 is SYDVKM. Between the trimmed V and J ends, which lost 3 bases and 5 bases, there was a span of 13 bases. This clone has just a few counts. Its antigen is currently unknown. A multiplex PCR was run with 60 Vbeta primers and 13 Jbeta primers. TCRdb's table, derived via immunoSEQ multiplex PCR, lists solely in-frame clones and lacks some. The sample lists over 200,000 clones, over 65% occurring once. The chain has TRBV28 and TRBJ2-5; TRBD1 is a possible D gene (5 bases). The sample taken for sequencing was PBMCs. The sequence was collected from a human donor in good health. The CDR3 spells CASSFGGAGETQYF. The DNA for the CDR3 is TGTGCCAGCAGTTTCGGTGGGGCCGGGGAGACCCAGTACTTC.